Listed below are T cell receptor beta chains from one sample, sequenced in a study of vaccination and CD4 T cells after COVID-19. For these receptors, no antigen is known. Each CDR3 protein gets one entry after TCRdb re-called the PCR reads with MiXCR. Altogether around 18,000 distinct CDR3 sequences are present, approximately 35% being singletons, with the ten largest covering around 23%. The source material was CD4+ T cells from blood, cultured in vitro, sampled before SARS-CoV-2 vaccination. Source of these receptors: a human donor who received a COVID-19 vaccine. Each CDR3 is given with its conserved first and last residue. The D gene is left open where the match is weak. Not every row has a clone size; where given, it reads once, few, many or a size class.

CDR3 DNA: TGTGCCAGTAGTAGGAATAAATCAGGGGGGCGCATTCCCGGGGAGCTGTTTTTT
CDR3 protein: CASSRNKSGGRIPGELFF
V gene: TRBV19
clone size: few
J gene: TRBJ2-2
D gene: .

CDR3 DNA: TGTGCCAGCAGGTCGGGGTTTGGAGGACGGGACTATGGCTACACCTTC
CDR3 protein: CASRSGFGGRDYGYTF
V gene: TRBV6-2/TRBV6-3
clone size: .
J gene: TRBJ1-2
D gene: .

CDR3 DNA: TGCAGTGCTACACAGGACAATGAGCAGTTCTTC
CDR3 protein: CSATQDNEQFF
V gene: TRBV20-1
clone size: .
J gene: TRBJ2-1
D gene: .

CDR3 DNA: TGTGCCAGCAGCCATCATCGCCAGGGCCAGCACCATGATGAAAAACTGTTTTTT
CDR3 protein: CASSHHRQGQHHDEKLFF
V gene: TRBV6-1
clone size: few
J gene: TRBJ1-4
D gene: .

CDR3 DNA: TGTGCCATCAGTGAGTCGAGAGCTGAAAAACTGTTTTTT
CDR3 protein: CAISESRAEKLFF
V gene: TRBV10-3
clone size: .
J gene: TRBJ1-4
D gene: .

CDR3 DNA: TGTGCCAGCACCTCCGGAGACACTGAAGCTTTCTTT
CDR3 protein: CASTSGDTEAFF
V gene: TRBV6-1
clone size: .
J gene: TRBJ1-1
D gene: .

CDR3 DNA: TGCAGTGCGTTGACTAGCGGGGGTGCCTACGAGCAGTACTTC
CDR3 protein: CSALTSGGAYEQYF
V gene: TRBV20-1
clone size: .
J gene: TRBJ2-7
D gene: TRBD2

CDR3 DNA: TGTGCCAGCAGCTTGGAACAGGGGTTAACTGAAGCTTTCTTT
CDR3 protein: CASSLEQGLTEAFF
V gene: TRBV5-4
clone size: .
J gene: TRBJ1-1
D gene: TRBD1

CDR3 DNA: TGTGCCACCTCTGGAACGTCGGGTGGCTACACCTTC
CDR3 protein: CATSGTSGGYTF
V gene: TRBV24-1
clone size: .
J gene: TRBJ1-2
D gene: .

CDR3 DNA: TGCAGTGCTAGAGATGGCGGCGTTAGCACAGATACGCAGTATTTT
CDR3 protein: CSARDGGVSTDTQYF
V gene: TRBV20-1
clone size: few
J gene: TRBJ2-3
D gene: .

CDR3 DNA: TGCGCCAGCAGCTCAGGGACTAGCGGGGACTCCTACAATGAGCAGTTCTTC
CDR3 protein: CASSSGTSGDSYNEQFF
V gene: TRBV5-1
clone size: few
J gene: TRBJ2-1
D gene: TRBD2

CDR3 DNA: TGTGCCAGCAGTTTGGGCTCATACGAGCAGTACTTC
CDR3 protein: CASSLGSYEQYF
V gene: TRBV2
clone size: once
J gene: TRBJ2-7
D gene: .

CDR3 DNA: TGCAGTGCTAGAGATTTCCTCCAGGGTCGGGACACTGAAGCTTTCTTT
CDR3 protein: CSARDFLQGRDTEAFF
V gene: TRBV20-1
clone size: .
J gene: TRBJ1-1
D gene: .

CDR3 DNA: TGTGCCAGCAGCTTAGCCCAGGGAGGGTATGGCTACACCTTC
CDR3 protein: CASSLAQGGYGYTF
V gene: TRBV7-2
clone size: large
J gene: TRBJ1-2
D gene: .

CDR3 DNA: TGCGCCAGCTCACGGGGCAAGAACTATGGCTACACCTTC
CDR3 protein: CASSRGKNYGYTF
V gene: TRBV5-1
clone size: .
J gene: TRBJ1-2
D gene: .

CDR3 DNA: TGCAGCGTTGCACTAGCCAGCACAGATACGCAGTATTTT
CDR3 protein: CSVALASTDTQYF
V gene: TRBV29-1
clone size: .
J gene: TRBJ2-3
D gene: .

CDR3 DNA: TGTGCCAGCAGTCACCCGGGGTCCCGTCGTGGTGAGCAGTACTTC
CDR3 protein: CASSHPGSRRGEQYF
V gene: TRBV7-2
clone size: few
J gene: TRBJ2-7
D gene: .

CDR3 DNA: TGTGCCAGTACCCTGGGAGTGGAGGACACTGAAGCTTTCTTT
CDR3 protein: CASTLGVEDTEAFF
V gene: TRBV19
clone size: few
J gene: TRBJ1-1
D gene: .

CDR3 DNA: TGTGCCACCAGTGGATCCCCGACAGGGTCCTACAATGAGCAGTTCTTC
CDR3 protein: CATSGSPTGSYNEQFF
V gene: TRBV24-1
clone size: medium-sized
J gene: TRBJ2-1
D gene: TRBD1

CDR3 DNA: TGCGCCAGCAGTGAGTCGTTGGACAGCGCTCATGGCTACACCTTC
CDR3 protein: CASSESLDSAHGYTF
V gene: TRBV10-1
clone size: few
J gene: TRBJ1-2
D gene: .

CDR3 DNA: TGTGCCAGCAGACACCCGATTGACAGGGTTGGTTATGGCTACACCTTC
CDR3 protein: CASRHPIDRVGYGYTF
V gene: TRBV6-2/TRBV6-3
clone size: .
J gene: TRBJ1-2
D gene: TRBD1

CDR3 DNA: TGTGCCAGCAGCTTAAATGTCAGAGGCTGGCAAGAGACCCAGTACTTC
CDR3 protein: CASSLNVRGWQETQYF
V gene: TRBV7-8
clone size: .
J gene: TRBJ2-5
D gene: .

CDR3 DNA: TGTGCCAGCAGTTTCGGCTGGACACTAAATAATTCACCCCTCCACTTT
CDR3 protein: CASSFGWTLNNSPLHF
V gene: TRBV27
clone size: .
J gene: TRBJ1-6
D gene: .

CDR3 DNA: TGCGCCAGCAGCTCTCAGGGACAGAACACTGAAGCTTTCTTT
CDR3 protein: CASSSQGQNTEAFF
V gene: TRBV5-1
clone size: few
J gene: TRBJ1-1
D gene: .